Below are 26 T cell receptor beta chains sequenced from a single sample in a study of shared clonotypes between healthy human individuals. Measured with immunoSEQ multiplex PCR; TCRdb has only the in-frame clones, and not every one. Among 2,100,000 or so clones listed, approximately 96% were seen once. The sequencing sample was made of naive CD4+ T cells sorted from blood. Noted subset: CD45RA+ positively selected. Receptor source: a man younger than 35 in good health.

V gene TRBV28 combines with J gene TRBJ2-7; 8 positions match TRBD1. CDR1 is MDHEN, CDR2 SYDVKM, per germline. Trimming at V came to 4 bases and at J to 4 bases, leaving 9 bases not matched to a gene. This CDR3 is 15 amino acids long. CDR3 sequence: CASSSTGTGRYEQYF. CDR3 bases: TGTGCCAGCAGTTCAACCGGGACAGGCAGATACGAGCAGTACTTC.

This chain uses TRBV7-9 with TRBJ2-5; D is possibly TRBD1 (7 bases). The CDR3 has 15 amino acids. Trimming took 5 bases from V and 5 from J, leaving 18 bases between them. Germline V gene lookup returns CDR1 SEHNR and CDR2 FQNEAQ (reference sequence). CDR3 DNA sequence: TGTGCCAGCAGCCCGGGCAGGGGGGCGGCGGAGACCCAGTACTTC. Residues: CASSPGRGAAETQYF.

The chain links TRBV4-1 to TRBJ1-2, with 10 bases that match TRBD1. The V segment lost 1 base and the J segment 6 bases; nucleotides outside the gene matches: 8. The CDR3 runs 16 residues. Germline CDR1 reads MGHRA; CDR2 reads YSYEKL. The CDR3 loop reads CASSQVTVGTGDGYTF. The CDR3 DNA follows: TGCGCCAGCAGCCAAGTGACTGTTGGGACAGGGGATGGCTACACCTTC.

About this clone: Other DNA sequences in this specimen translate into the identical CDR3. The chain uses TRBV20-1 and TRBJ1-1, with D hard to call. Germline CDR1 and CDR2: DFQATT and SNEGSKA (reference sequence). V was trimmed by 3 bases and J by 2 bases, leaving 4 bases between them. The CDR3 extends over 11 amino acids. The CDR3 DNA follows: TGCAGTGCTAGGGATAACACTGAAGCTTTCTTT. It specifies CSARDNTEAFF.

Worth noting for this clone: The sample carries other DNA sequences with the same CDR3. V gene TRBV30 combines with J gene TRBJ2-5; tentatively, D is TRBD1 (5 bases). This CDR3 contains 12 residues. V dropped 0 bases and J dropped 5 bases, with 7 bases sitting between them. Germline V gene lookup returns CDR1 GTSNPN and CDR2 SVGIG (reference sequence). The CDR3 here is CAWSVQGETQYF. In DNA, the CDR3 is TGTGCCTGGAGTGTCCAGGGTGAGACCCAGTACTTC.

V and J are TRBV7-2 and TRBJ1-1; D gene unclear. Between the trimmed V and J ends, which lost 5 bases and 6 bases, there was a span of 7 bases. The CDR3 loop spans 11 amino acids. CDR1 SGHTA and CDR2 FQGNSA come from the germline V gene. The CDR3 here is CASSTWPEAFF. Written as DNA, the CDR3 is TGTGCCAGCAGCACCTGGCCTGAAGCTTTCTTT.

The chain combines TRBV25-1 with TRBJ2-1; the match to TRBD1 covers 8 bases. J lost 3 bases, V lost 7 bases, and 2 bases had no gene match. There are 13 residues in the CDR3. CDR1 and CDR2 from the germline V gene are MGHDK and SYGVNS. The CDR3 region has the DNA TGTGCCAGCATGGGGACAGGCTACAATGAGCAGTTCTTC. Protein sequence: CASMGTGYNEQFF.

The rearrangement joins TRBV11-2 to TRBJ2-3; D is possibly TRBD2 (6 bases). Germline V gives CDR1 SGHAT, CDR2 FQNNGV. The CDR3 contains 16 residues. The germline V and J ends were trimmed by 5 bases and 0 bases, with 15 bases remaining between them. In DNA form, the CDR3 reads TGTGCCAGCAGCCTAGCCGGGGGAAAAAGCACAGATACGCAGTATTTT. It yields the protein CASSLAGGKSTDTQYF.

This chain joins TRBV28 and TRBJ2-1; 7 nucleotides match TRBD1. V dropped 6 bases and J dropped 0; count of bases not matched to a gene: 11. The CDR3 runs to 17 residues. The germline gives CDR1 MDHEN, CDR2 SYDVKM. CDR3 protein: CASRTSGQISSYNEQFF. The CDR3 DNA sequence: TGTGCCAGCAGAACCTCGGGACAGATAAGCTCCTACAATGAGCAGTTCTTC. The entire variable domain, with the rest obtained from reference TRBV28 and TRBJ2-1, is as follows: DVKVTQSSRYLVKRTGEKVFLECVQDMDHENMFWYRQDPGLGLRLIYFSYDVKMKEKGDIPEGYSVSREKKERFSLILESASTNQTSMYLCASRTSGQISSYNEQFFGPGTRLTVL.

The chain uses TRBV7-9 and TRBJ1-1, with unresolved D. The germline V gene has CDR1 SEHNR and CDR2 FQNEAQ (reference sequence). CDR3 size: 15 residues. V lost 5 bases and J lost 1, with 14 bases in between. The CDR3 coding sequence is TGTGCCAGCAGCCTTTTCGCGCGGGGGAACACTGAAGCTTTCTTT. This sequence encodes CASSLFARGNTEAFF.

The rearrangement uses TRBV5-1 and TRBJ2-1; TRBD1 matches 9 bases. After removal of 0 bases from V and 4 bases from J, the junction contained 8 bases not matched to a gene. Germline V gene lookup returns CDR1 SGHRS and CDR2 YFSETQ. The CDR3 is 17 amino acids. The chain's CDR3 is CASSLVPSGTGYNEQFF. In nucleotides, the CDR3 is TGCGCCAGCAGCTTGGTCCCTTCCGGGACAGGGTACAATGAGCAGTTCTTC.

CDR3 nucleotides: TGCGCCAGCAGCCCCGAGGGGCGCTCTGGAAACACCATATATTTT. Translation: CASSPEGRSGNTIYF. V gene TRBV5-1 combines with J gene TRBJ1-3; D is perhaps TRBD1 (5 bases). This CDR3 region has 15 residues. V lost 4 bases and J lost 0, with 11 bases in between. Germline-derived CDR1 and CDR2 are SGHRS and YFSETQ.

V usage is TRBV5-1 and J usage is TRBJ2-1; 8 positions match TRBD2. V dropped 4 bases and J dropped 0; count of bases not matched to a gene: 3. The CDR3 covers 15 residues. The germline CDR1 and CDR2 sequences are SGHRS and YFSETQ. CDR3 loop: CASSREGHSYNEQFF. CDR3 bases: TGCGCCAGCAGCCGGGAGGGACACTCCTACAATGAGCAGTTCTTC.

For the CDR3, the DNA is TGCAGCGTTGAACGGGGGTTTCACACTGAAGCTTTCTTT. It yields the protein CSVERGFHTEAFF. The chain combines TRBV29-1 with TRBJ1-1; TRBD1 might be the D (5 bases). V lost 2 bases and J lost 3, with 10 bases in between. The CDR3 is 13 residues long. Per germline, CDR1 SQVTM and CDR2 ANQGSEA.

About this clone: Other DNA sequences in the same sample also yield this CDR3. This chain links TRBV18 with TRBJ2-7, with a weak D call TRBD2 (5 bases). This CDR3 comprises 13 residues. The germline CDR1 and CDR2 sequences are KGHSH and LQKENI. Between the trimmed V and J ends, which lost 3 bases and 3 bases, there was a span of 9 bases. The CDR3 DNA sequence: TGTGCCAGCTCACCCCGGGGATACTACGAGCAGTACTTC. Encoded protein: CASSPRGYYEQYF.

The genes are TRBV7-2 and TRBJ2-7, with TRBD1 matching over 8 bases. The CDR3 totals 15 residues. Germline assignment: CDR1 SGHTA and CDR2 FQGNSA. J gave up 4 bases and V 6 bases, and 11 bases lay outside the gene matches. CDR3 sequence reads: CASSSIDRGIYEQYF. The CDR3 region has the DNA TGTGCCAGCAGTTCTATTGACAGGGGAATTTACGAGCAGTACTTC.

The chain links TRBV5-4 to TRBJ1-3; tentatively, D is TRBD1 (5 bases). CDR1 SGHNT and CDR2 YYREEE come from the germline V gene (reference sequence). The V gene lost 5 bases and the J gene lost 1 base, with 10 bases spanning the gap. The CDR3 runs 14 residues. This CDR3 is CASRNSGSGNTIYF. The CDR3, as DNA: TGTGCCAGCAGGAATTCAGGGTCTGGAAACACCATATATTTT.

CDR3 sequence: CASSLEDSAYNEQFF. CDR3 bases: TGTGCCAGCAGCTTAGAGGACTCGGCCTACAATGAGCAGTTCTTC. The V gene is TRBV7-2, the J gene TRBJ2-1, with a tentative D call TRBD2 (5 bases). V lost 1 base and J lost 2, with 9 bases in between. Germline loops: CDR1 SGHTA, CDR2 FQGNSA. The CDR3 covers 15 residues.

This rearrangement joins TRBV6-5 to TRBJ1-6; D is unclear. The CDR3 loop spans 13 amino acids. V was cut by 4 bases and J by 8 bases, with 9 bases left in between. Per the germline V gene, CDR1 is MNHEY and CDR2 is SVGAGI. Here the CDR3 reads CASSWSGDSPLHF. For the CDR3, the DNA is TGTGCCAGCAGTTGGAGCGGGGATTCACCCCTCCACTTT.

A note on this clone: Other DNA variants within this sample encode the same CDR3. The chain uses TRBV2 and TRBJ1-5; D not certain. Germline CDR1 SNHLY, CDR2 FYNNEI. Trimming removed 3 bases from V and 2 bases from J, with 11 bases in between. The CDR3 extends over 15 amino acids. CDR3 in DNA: TGTGCCAGCAGTGATCGGGGAGGTGGCAATCAGCCCCAGCATTTT. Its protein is CASSDRGGGNQPQHF.

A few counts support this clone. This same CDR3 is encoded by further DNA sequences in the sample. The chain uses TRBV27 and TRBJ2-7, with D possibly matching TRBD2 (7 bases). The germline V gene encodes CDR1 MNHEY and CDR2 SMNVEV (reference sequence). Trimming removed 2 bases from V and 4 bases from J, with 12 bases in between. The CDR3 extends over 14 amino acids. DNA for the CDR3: TGTGCCAGCAGTTTACGGGGGGCGGCATACGAGCAGTACTTC. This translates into CASSLRGAAYEQYF.

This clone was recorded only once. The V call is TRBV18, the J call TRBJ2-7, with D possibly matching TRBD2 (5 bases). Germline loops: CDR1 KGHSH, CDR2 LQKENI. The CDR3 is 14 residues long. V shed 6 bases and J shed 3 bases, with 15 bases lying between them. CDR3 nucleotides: TGTGCCAGCTCGCCGGGATCCTTAATCTACGAGCAGTACTTC. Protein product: CASSPGSLIYEQYF.

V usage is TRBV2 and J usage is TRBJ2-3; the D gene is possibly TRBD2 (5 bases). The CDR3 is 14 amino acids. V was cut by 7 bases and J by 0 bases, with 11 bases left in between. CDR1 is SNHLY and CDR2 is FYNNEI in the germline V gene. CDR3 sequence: CASNTGFSTDTQYF. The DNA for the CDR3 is TGTGCCAGCAATACGGGATTTAGCACAGATACGCAGTATTTT.

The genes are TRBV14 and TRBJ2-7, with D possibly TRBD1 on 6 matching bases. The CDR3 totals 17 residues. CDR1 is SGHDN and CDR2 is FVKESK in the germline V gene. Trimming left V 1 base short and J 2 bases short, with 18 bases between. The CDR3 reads CASSQVALGTPPYEQYF. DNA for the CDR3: TGTGCCAGCAGCCAAGTTGCTTTGGGGACACCACCCTACGAGCAGTACTTC.

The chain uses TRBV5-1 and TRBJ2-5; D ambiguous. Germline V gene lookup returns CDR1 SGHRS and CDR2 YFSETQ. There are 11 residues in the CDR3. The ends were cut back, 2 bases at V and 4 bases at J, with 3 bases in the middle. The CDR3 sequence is CASSFAETQYF. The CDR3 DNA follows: TGCGCCAGCAGCTTCGCAGAGACCCAGTACTTC. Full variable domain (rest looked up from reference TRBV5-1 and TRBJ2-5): KAGVTQTPRYLIKTRGQQVTLSCSPISGHRSVSWYQQTPGQGLQFLFEYFSETQRNKGNFPGRFSGRQFSNSRSEMNVSTLELGDSALYLCASSFAETQYFGPGTRLLVL.

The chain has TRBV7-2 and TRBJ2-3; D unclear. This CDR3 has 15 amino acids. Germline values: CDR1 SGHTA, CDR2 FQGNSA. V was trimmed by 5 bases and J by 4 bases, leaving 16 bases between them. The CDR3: CASSTPLGWADTQYF. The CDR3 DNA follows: TGTGCCAGCAGCACTCCTCTTGGTTGGGCAGATACGCAGTATTTT.